The next 12 T cell receptor beta chains were all read from a single sample in a study of cytomegalovirus exposure and HLA in healthy donors. The PCR used 60 Vbeta and 13 Jbeta primers. Generated by immunoSEQ multiplex PCR, the TCRdb table keeps only in-frame clones and is missing some. The table includes over 100,000 clones, 70% detected once. The sample comprised PBMCs. The receptors come from a young man in good health and CMV-seropositive.

The V call is TRBV27, the J call TRBJ2-1, with TRBD2 matching 12 bases. Looked up from germline, CDR1 is MNHEY and CDR2 is SMNVEV (reference sequence). This CDR3 contains 18 residues. The trim removed 2 bases at V and 1 base at J, leaving 6 bases unmatched. The CDR3 DNA reads as TGTGCCAGCAGTTTAGGTCTAGCGGGGGGGGTATCCTACAATGAGCAGTTCTTC. It yields the protein CASSLGLAGGVSYNEQFF.

This clone occurred a few times. The DNA for the CDR3 is TGTGCCAGCATAGGCCTAGCGGGATACAATGAGCAGTTCTTC. This codes for CASIGLAGYNEQFF. The J gene is TRBJ2-1, the V gene TRBV5-6; the match to TRBD2 covers 9 bases. The CDR3 is 14 amino acids. Germline CDR1 reads SGHDT; CDR2 reads YYEEEE. V trimming: 6 bases; J trimming: 4 bases; junction bases outside the gene matches: 5. The full variable domain, its missing parts supplied by reference TRBV5-6 and TRBJ2-1, is DAGVTQSPTHLIKTRGQQVTLRCSPKSGHDTVSWYQQALGQGPQFIFQYYEEEERQRGNFPDRFSGHQFPNYSSELNVNALLLGDSALYLCASIGLAGYNEQFFGPGTRLTVL.

This clone was recorded a few times. This chain connects TRBV5-4 to TRBJ1-3; maybe TRBD1 (5 bases). CDR3 length: 14 amino acids. Germline V lookup: CDR1 SGHNT, CDR2 YYREEE (reference sequence). Trimming left V 4 bases short and J 5 bases short, with 13 bases between. CDR3 in amino acids: CASSVGTHRNTIYF. The CDR3, as DNA: TGTGCCAGCAGCGTCGGGACTCACAGAAACACCATATATTTT.

V usage is TRBV9 and J usage is TRBJ2-1; 7 bases align to TRBD2. From germline, CDR1 is SGDLS and CDR2 YYNGEE. The CDR3 is made up of 13 amino acids. V shed 4 bases and J 10 bases; nucleotides not matched to a gene: 8. CDR3 bases: TGTGCCAGCAGCCCTAGACTAGCCACGGAGCAGTTCTTC. This translates into CASSPRLATEQFF.

V usage is TRBV9 and J usage is TRBJ2-2; TRBD2 matches 7 bases. The CDR3 consists of 16 residues. Trimming took 0 bases from V and 6 from J; bases not matched to a gene: 8. Germline V gene sequence: CDR1 SGDLS, CDR2 YYNGEE. This CDR3 reads CASSVGRELLAGELFF. CDR3 nucleotide sequence: TGTGCCAGCAGCGTAGGGCGGGAGCTTTTAGCCGGGGAGCTGTTTTTT.

This chain joins TRBV11-2 and TRBJ1-1; no definite D call. CDR1 SGHAT and CDR2 FQNNGV come from the germline V gene. This CDR3 has 13 amino acids. Trimming pared 0 bases from V and 4 bases from J, leaving 6 bases between. The CDR3: CASSLERSTEAFF. The CDR3 region has the DNA TGTGCCAGCAGCTTAGAAAGGAGCACTGAAGCTTTCTTT.

In its sample, this clone was seen once. The rearrangement links TRBV9 to TRBJ2-7; a possible D gene is TRBD2 (7 bases). CDR1 SGDLS and CDR2 YYNGEE come from the germline V gene. The CDR3 has 16 residues. V lost 3 bases, J lost 3 bases, and 19 bases lay in between. CDR3 in amino acids: CASSAPRAGALYEQYF. CDR3 sequence (DNA): TGTGCCAGCAGCGCCCCTCGGGCGGGGGCCCTCTACGAGCAGTACTTC. The complete variable domain, with remaining parts taken from reference TRBV9 and TRBJ2-7, reads DSGVTQTPKHLITATGQRVTLRCSPRSGDLSVYWYQQSLDQGLQFLIQYYNGEERAKGNILERFSAQQFPDLHSELNLSSLELGDSALYFCASSAPRAGALYEQYFGPGTRLTVT.

The V call is TRBV5-1, the J call TRBJ1-1; possible D gene TRBD1, 5 bases. The CDR3 contains 12 residues. V dropped 0 bases and J dropped 8 bases, with 8 bases sitting between them. CDR1 is SGHRS, CDR2 YFSETQ, per germline. CDR3: CASSLAGKEAFF. As DNA, the CDR3 is TGCGCCAGCAGCTTGGCAGGGAAGGAAGCTTTCTTT.

The V gene is TRBV5-1, the J gene TRBJ1-6; 7 bases align to TRBD1. This CDR3 is built from 16 residues. Looked up from germline, CDR1 is SGHRS and CDR2 is YFSETQ. The J segment lost 9 bases and the V segment lost 5 bases, leaving 14 bases of the junction unmatched. The CDR3 loop is CASRKMGQSYGSPLHF. The CDR3 DNA reads as TGCGCCAGCAGGAAAATGGGACAGAGTTATGGTTCACCCCTCCACTTT. The entire variable domain, with the rest obtained from reference TRBV5-1 and TRBJ1-6, is as follows: KAGVTQTPRYLIKTRGQQVTLSCSPISGHRSVSWYQQTPGQGLQFLFEYFSETQRNKGNFPGRFSGRQFSNSRSEMNVSTLELGDSALYLCASRKMGQSYGSPLHFGNGTRLTVT.

The table lists this clone with a few counts. The chain recombines TRBV10-2 with TRBJ2-2; a weak D match, TRBD1 (6 bases). V was shortened by 2 bases and J by 6 bases, with 10 bases between the two germline ends. The CDR3 sequence is 14 residues long. Germline values: CDR1 WSHSY, CDR2 SAAADI. The CDR3 is CASSEGGASGELFF. The CDR3 bases are TGCGCCAGCAGTGAGGGGGGCGCCTCCGGGGAGCTGTTTTTT.

The chain combines TRBV9 with TRBJ2-1; TRBD2 matches 9 bases. The CDR3 length is 17 residues. V lost 3 bases, J lost 4 bases, and 11 bases stayed unmatched. From germline, CDR1 is SGDLS and CDR2 YYNGEE. This CDR3 is CASSAQVGGGAYNEQFF. The CDR3 coding sequence is TGTGCCAGCAGCGCCCAAGTGGGCGGGGGGGCTTACAATGAGCAGTTCTTC.

J is TRBJ1-1 and V is TRBV5-1; 7 bases map to TRBD1. V was pared by 4 bases and J by 6 bases, with 15 bases of the junction left unmatched. Germline V lookup: CDR1 SGHRS, CDR2 YFSETQ. This CDR3 has 16 amino acids. CDR3 in amino acids: CASSGGAGGMGAEAFF. Written as DNA, the CDR3 is TGCGCCAGCAGCGGAGGGGCAGGGGGGATGGGGGCTGAAGCTTTCTTT.